This T cell receptor beta chain originates from a study of CD8 T cells in Susac syndrome. This CDR3 comprises 18 residues. CDR1 and CDR2 from the germline V gene are MDHEN and SYDVKM. V lost 8 bases and J lost 0, with 23 bases in between. The study's findings and limits: The study acknowledged a relatively small number of individuals in its TCR sequencing and HLA analysis.

A note on this clonotype: The target antigen is unknown.

The T cells that were sequenced for TCR beta were CD8+ and CD4+ cells from blood. Negative isolation yielded CD4+ and CD8+ T cells, and FACS enriched TEMRA cells. It was with random hexamers that 0.5 to 1 ug RNA was reverse transcribed. The method of amplification for TCR beta CDR3 was immunoSEQ multiplex PCR, covering 54 Vbeta and 13 Jbeta. TCRdb re-called the immunoSEQ multiplex PCR reads through MiXCR, storing one row per CDR3 protein. The table shows about 300,000 distinct CDR3 sequences, with approximately 85% occurring only once. The sequence derives from a human donor with multiple sclerosis. The rearrangement joins TRBV28 to TRBJ1-5; D remains unclear. Sequenced: CD8+ T cells from PBMCs. CDR3 protein: CASSGTGRVRHSNQPQHF. The DNA for the CDR3 is TGTGCCAGCTCCGGTACCGGGAGGGTTAGGCATAGCAATCAGCCCCAGCATTTT. The whole variable domain, filled in from reference TRBV28 and TRBJ1-5, reads DVKVTQSSRYLVKRTGEKVFLECVQDMDHENMFWYRQDPGLGLRLIYFSYDVKMKEKGDIPEGYSVSREKKERFSLILESASTNQTSMYLCASSGTGRVRHSNQPQHFGDGTRLSIL.